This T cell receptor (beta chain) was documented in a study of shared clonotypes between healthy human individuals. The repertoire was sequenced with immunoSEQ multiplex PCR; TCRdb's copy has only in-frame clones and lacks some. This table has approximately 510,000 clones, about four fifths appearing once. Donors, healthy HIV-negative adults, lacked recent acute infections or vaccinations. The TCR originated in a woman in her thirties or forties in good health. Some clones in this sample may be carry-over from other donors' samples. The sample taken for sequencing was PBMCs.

The chain's CDR3 is CASSLVLLRGGLASNEQFF. The CDR3 DNA is TGTGCCAGCAGCTTGGTTTTGTTGCGGGGGGGACTAGCAAGCAATGAGCAGTTCTTC. The chain has TRBV5-5 and TRBJ2-1; 9 bases are shared with TRBD2. The V and J ends lost 0 bases and 6 bases, in that order; junction bases with no gene match: 16. The CDR3 runs to 19 residues. CDR1 and CDR2 (germline): SGHKS, YYEKEE (reference sequence).